This T cell receptor (beta chain) came from a study of cytomegalovirus exposure and HLA in healthy donors. Amplification used 60 Vbeta primers and 13 Jbeta primers. The data were produced by immunoSEQ multiplex PCR, yet TCRdb's version contains in-frame clones alone and is incomplete. The data contain about 160,000 clones, 80% of them singletons. Findings and limits, study-wide: Sequencing likely generated an artifact that appeared as a cluster of highly shared sequence variants.

Germline V CDR1 and CDR2: SGDLS, YYNGEE. There are 12 residues in the CDR3. V was clipped by 3 bases and J by 5 bases, with 8 bases between them. About this clone: The antigen is not known.

This chain uses TRBV9 with TRBJ1-2, with D hard to call. The specimen sequenced was PBMCs. The source is a man between 25 and 39 years old in good health and CMV-seronegative. The CDR3 DNA reads as TGTGCCAGCAGCGGAGGTTTTTATGGCTACACCTTC. The encoded protein is CASSGGFYGYTF.